This TCR beta chain emerged from a study of radiotherapy plus CTLA-4 blockade in lung cancer. Looked up from germline, CDR1 is MDHEN and CDR2 is SYDVKM. The CDR3 runs to 16 residues. V trimming: 2 bases; J trimming: 0 bases; junction bases outside the gene matches: 1. Data came from immunoSEQ multiplex PCR; TCRdb stores just in-frame clones and leaves some out. This table holds around 37,000 clones, roughly 79% found once. This clone has only a few counts. The clonotype originates from a human donor with non-small cell lung cancer that progressed on radiotherapy plus ipilimumab. Sequencing used peripheral blood, obtained from a patient treated with radiotherapy plus ipilimumab. The chain has TRBV28 and TRBJ2-3, with TRBD2 identical over 11 bases. The CDR3 coding sequence is TGTGCCAGCAGTTTAGGACTAGCGGGCAGCACAGATACGCAGTATTTT. This codes for CASSLGLAGSTDTQYF.